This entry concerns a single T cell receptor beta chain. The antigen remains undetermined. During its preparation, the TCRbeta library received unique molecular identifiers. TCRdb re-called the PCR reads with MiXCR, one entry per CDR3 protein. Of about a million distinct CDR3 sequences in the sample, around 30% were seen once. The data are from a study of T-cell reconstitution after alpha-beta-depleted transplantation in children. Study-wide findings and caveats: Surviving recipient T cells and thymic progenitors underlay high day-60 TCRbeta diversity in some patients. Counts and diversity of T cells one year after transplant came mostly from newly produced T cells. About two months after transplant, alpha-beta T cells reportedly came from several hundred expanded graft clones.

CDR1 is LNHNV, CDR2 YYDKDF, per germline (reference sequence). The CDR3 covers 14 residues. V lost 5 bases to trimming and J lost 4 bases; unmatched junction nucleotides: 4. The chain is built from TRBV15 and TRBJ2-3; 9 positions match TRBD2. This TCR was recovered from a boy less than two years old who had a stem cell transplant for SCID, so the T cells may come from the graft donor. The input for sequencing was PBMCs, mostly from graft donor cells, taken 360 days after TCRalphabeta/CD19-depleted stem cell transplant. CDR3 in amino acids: CATSRPSGADTQYF. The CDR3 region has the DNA TGTGCCACCAGCCGGCCTAGCGGGGCAGATACGCAGTATTTT.